The entry that follows covers one T cell receptor (beta chain) sequence. The target antigen is unknown. A deep-level run was used for the assay. Sequencing used immunoSEQ multiplex PCR; TCRdb keeps in-frame clones, though not all of them. The table lists millions of clones, around 93% of them singletons, with under 2% in the top ten. CD45RO-negative cells were positively selected for CCR7, leaving out terminally differentiated effector memory CD45RA+ cells. The data stem from a study of shared clonotypes between healthy human individuals. Notes on the study in general: Sharing across four donors was seen in about 5% of naive CD4 clonotypes. Specimens sampled were limited to blood, with tissue repertoires likely differing. The study's rarefaction showed incomplete sorted-subset sequencing despite large depth.

The CDR3 consists of 13 residues. Trimming took 0 bases from V and 5 from J, leaving 5 bases between them. Germline V gives CDR1 SGHRS, CDR2 YFSETQ. The rearrangement uses TRBV5-1 and TRBJ2-2; D is undetermined. This clonotype was obtained from a man aged 18 to 35 in good health. Some clones in this sample may be carry-over from other donors' samples. The sample was naive CD8+ T cells from PBMCs. CDR3 coding DNA: TGCGCCAGCAGCTTGGCAGAGACCGGGGAGCTGTTTTTT. Amino acids: CASSLAETGELFF.